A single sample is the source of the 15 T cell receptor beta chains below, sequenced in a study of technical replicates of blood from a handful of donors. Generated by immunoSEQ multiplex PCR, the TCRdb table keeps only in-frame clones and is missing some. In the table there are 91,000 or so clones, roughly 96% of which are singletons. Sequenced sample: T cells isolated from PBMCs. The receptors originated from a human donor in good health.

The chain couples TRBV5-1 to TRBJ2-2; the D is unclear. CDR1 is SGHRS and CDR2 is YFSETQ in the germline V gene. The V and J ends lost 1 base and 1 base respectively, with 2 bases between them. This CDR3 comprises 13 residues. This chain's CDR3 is CASSLLNTGELFF. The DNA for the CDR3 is TGCGCCAGCAGCTTGCTGAACACCGGGGAGCTGTTTTTT.

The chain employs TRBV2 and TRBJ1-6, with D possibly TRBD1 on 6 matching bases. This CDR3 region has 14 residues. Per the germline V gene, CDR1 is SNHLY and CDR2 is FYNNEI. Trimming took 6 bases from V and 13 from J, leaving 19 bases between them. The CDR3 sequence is CASRNEQGTGPLHF. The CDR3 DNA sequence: TGTGCCAGCAGGAATGAACAGGGTACGGGTCCCCTCCACTTT.

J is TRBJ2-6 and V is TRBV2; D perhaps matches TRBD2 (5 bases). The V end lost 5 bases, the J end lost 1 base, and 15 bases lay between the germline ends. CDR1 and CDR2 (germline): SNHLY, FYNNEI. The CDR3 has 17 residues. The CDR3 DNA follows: TGTGCCAGCAGTTTTCGGGGTGTGGTATCTGGGGCCAACGTCCTGACTTTC. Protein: CASSFRGVVSGANVLTF.

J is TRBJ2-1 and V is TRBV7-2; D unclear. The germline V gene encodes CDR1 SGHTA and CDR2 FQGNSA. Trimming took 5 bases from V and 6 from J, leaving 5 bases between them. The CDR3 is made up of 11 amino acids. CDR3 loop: CASSQFNEQFF. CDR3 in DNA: TGTGCCAGCAGCCAATTCAATGAGCAGTTCTTC. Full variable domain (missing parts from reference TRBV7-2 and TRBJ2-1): GAGVSQSPSNKVTEKGKDVELRCDPISGHTALYWYRQSLGQGLEFLIYFQGNSAPDKSGLPSDRFSAERTGGSVSTLTIQRTQQEDSAVYLCASSQFNEQFFGPGTRLTVL.

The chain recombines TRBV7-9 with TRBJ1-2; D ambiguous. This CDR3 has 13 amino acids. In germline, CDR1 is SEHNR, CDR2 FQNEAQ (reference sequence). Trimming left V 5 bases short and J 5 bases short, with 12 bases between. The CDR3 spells CASSPLAIYGYTF. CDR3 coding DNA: TGTGCCAGCAGCCCCTTGGCCATTTATGGCTACACCTTC.

CDR3 sequence (DNA): TGTGCCAGCAGTGAATTCGGCGGTTCCTCTGGAAACACCATATATTTT. It yields the protein CASSEFGGSSGNTIYF. The rearrangement uses TRBV6-1 and TRBJ1-3; no reliable D call. CDR1 is MNHNS, CDR2 SASEGT, per germline. The CDR3 extends over 16 amino acids. V shed 2 bases and J shed 0 bases, with 11 bases lying between them.

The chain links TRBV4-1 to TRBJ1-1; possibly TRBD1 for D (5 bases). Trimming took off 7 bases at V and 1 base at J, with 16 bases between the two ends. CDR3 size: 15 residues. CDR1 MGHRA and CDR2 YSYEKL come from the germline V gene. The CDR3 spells CASKNLGRENTEAFF. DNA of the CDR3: TGCGCCAGCAAAAACTTGGGCAGGGAGAACACTGAAGCTTTCTTT.

CDR3 sequence reads: CAWSVHRGDGYTF. The CDR3 nucleotides are TGTGCCTGGAGTGTACACAGGGGAGATGGCTACACCTTC. This chain links TRBV30 with TRBJ1-2; 7 nucleotides agree with TRBD1. The CDR3 length is 13 residues. The trim removed 0 bases at V and 6 bases at J, leaving 4 bases unmatched. Germline lookup yields CDR1 GTSNPN and CDR2 SVGIG (reference sequence).

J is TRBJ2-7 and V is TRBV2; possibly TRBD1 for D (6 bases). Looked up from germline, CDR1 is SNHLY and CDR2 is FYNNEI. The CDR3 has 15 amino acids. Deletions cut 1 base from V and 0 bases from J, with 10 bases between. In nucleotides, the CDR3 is TGTGCCAGCAGTGAAGTAACAGGGAGCTCCTACGAGCAGTACTTC. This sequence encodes CASSEVTGSSYEQYF.

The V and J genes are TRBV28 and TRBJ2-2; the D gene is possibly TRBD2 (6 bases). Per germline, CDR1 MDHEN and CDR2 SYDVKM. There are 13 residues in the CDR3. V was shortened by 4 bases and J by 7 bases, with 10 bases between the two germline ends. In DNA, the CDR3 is TGTGCCAGCAGTTCCCCCGGGGGCGGGGAGCTGTTTTTT. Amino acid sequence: CASSSPGGGELFF.

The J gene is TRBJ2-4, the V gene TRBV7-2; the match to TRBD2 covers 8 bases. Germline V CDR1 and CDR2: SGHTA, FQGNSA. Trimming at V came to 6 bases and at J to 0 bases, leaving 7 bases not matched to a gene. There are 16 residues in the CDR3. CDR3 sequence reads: CASRRSGSLAKNIQYF. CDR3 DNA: TGTGCCAGCAGACGAAGCGGGAGCTTAGCCAAAAACATTCAGTACTTC.

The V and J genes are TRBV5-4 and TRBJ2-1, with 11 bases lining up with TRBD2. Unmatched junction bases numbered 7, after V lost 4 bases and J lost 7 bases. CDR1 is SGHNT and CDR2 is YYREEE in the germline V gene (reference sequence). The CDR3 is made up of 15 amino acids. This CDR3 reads CASSLAGGRGNEQFF. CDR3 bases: TGTGCCAGCAGCCTAGCGGGGGGCCGGGGGAATGAGCAGTTCTTC.

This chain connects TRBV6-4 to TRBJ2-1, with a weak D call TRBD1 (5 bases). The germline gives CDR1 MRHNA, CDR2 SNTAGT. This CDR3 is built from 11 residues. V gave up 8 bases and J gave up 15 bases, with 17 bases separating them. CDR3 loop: CASEEQDGTFF. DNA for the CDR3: TGTGCCAGCGAAGAACAGGACGGTACGTTCTTC.

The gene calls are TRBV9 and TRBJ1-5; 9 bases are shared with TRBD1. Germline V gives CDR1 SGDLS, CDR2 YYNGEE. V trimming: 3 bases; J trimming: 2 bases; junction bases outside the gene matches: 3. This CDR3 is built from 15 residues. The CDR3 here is CASSAQGAGNQPQHF. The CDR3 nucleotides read TGTGCCAGCAGCGCACAGGGGGCTGGCAATCAGCCCCAGCATTTT.

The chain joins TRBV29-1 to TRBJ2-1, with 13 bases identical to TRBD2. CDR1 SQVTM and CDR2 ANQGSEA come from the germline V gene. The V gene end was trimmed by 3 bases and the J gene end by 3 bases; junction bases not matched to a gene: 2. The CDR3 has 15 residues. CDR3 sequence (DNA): TGCAGCGTTGAGGGGACTAGCGGGATCTACAATGAGCAGTTCTTC. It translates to CSVEGTSGIYNEQFF.